The clone carrying this TCR beta chain was seen just once. Antigen specificity is unknown. This record belongs to a study of PD-L1 blockade in urothelial cancer. Study-level background: After treatment start, blood was analyzed at 3 weeks (second dose) and at 6 weeks.

Data came from immunoSEQ multiplex PCR; TCRdb stores just in-frame clones and leaves some out. This sample has 42,000 or so clones, with roughly four fifths found just once. Overall study results and limits: Better survival was predicted when blood TCR clonality before treatment fell below the median.

This sample's time point: peripheral blood 6 weeks after treatment start. The V end was cut by 5 bases, the J end by 3 bases, with 20 bases between. CDR3 length: 16 amino acids. In germline, CDR1 is SGHTS, CDR2 YDEGEE. The sequence derives from a man aged 60-69 years with urothelial cancer. The chain carries TRBV5-8 and TRBJ1-2, with a possible D match to TRBD1 (5 bases). Sequencing used PBMCs, obtained around atezolizumab (anti-PD-L1) treatment. CDR3 DNA: TGTGCCAGCAGGAAACCCCACCTTTCAGGGTACTATGGCTACACCTTC. Translation gives CASRKPHLSGYYGYTF.